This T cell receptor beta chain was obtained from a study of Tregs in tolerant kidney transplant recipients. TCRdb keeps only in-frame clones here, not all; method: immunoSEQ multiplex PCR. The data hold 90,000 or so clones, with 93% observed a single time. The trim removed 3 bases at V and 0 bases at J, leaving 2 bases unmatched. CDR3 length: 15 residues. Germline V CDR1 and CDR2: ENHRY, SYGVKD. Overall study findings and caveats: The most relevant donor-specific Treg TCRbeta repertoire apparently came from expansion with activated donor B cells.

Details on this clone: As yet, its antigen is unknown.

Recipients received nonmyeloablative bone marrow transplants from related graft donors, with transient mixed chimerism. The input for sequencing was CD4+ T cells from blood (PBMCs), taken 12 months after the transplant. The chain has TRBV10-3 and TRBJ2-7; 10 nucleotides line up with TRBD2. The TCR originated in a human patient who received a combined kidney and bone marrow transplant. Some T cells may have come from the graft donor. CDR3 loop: CAISDSGGSSYEQYF. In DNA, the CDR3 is TGTGCCATCAGTGATAGCGGGGGGAGCTCCTACGAGCAGTACTTC.